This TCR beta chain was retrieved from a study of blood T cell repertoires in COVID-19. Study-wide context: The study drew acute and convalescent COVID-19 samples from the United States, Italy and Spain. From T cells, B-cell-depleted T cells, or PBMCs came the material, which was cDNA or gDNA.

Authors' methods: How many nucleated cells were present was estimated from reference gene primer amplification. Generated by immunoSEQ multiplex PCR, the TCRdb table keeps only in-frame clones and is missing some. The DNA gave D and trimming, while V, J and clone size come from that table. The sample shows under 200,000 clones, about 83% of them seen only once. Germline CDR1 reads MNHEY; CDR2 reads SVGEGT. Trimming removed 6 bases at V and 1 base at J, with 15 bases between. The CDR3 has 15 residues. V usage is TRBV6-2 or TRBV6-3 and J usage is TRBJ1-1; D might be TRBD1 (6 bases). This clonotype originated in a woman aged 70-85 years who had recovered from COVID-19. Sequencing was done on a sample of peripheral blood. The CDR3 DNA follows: TGTGCCAGCAGCGTTAGGGGGGGCACGAACACTGAAGCTTTCTTT. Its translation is CASSVRGGTNTEAFF.